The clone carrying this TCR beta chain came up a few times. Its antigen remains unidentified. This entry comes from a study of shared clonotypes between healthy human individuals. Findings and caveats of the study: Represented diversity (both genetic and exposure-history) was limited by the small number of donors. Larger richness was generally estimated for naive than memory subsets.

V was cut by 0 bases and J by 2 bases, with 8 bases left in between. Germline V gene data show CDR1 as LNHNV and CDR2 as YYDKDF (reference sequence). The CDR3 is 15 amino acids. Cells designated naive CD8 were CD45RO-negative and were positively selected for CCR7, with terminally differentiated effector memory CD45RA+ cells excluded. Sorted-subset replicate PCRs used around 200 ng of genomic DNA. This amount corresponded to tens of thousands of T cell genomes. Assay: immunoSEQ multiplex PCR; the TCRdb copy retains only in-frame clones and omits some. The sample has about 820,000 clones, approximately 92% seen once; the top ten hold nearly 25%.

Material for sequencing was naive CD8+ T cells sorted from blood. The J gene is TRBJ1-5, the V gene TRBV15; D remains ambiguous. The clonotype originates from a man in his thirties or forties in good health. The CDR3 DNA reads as TGTGCCACCAGCAGAGATGGGCAGCGCAATCAGCCCCAGCATTTT. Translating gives CATSRDGQRNQPQHF.